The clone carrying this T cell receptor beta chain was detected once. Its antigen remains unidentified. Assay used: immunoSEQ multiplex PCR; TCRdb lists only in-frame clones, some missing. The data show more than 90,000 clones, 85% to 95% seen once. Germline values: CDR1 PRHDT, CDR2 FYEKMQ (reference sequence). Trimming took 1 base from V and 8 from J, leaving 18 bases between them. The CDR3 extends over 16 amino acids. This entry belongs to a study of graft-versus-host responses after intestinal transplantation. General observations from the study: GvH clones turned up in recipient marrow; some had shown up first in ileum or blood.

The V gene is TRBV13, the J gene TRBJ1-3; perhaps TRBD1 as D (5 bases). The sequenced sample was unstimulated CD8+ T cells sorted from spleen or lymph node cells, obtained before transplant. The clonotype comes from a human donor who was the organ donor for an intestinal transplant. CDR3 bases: TGTGCCAGCAGCTTAGAGCGGGGGGACGACGGGGACACCATATATTTT. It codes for CASSLERGDDGDTIYF.